The rows below give T cell receptor beta chains drawn from one sample of a study of cytomegalovirus exposure and HLA in healthy donors. Only in-frame clones appear in the TCRdb table, and some are missing; sequencing was by immunoSEQ multiplex PCR. Here the sample spans hundreds of thousands of clones, around 66% being singletons. Sequenced: PBMCs. Source of these receptors: a female donor in good health and CMV-seronegative. Each CDR3 is given with its conserved first and last residue. Each record gives: J gene, clone size, V gene, CDR3 length, D gene, CDR3 DNA, CDR3 protein. D genes are given only for firm matches. Clone size is given for some rows only: seen once, a few or many times, or a class if the clone is expanded.

j_call: TRBJ2-7; clone_size: -; v_call: TRBV6-6; cdr3_length: 15; d_call: TRBD2; cdr3_nt: TGTGCCAGCAGTCTGACTAGCGGCAGCTCCTACGAGCAGTACTTC; cdr3_aa: CASSLTSGSSYEQYF
j_call: TRBJ2-1; clone_size: -; v_call: TRBV27; cdr3_length: 16; d_call: TRBD2; cdr3_nt: TGTGCCAGCAGTTCCCCCTCGCCCGCGGGAGAGGTAAGGCAGTTCTTC; cdr3_aa: CASSSPSPAGEVRQFF
j_call: TRBJ2-5; clone_size: -; v_call: TRBV25-1; cdr3_length: 13; d_call: TRBD1; cdr3_nt: TGTGCCAGCAGGACAGGGGGAGCAGAGACCCAGTACTTC; cdr3_aa: CASRTGGAETQYF
j_call: TRBJ1-1; clone_size: -; v_call: TRBV28; cdr3_length: 12; d_call: TRBD1; cdr3_nt: TGTGCCAGCATGTTGGACGACAGGGTGGCTTTCTTT; cdr3_aa: CASMLDDRVAFF
j_call: TRBJ2-7; clone_size: few; v_call: TRBV5-6; cdr3_length: 16; d_call: -; cdr3_nt: TGTGCCAGCAGCTTGACGAGGGAACTGAAGTCATACGAGCAGTACTTC; cdr3_aa: CASSLTRELKSYEQYF
j_call: TRBJ2-5; clone_size: -; v_call: TRBV9; cdr3_length: 15; d_call: TRBD2; cdr3_nt: TGTGCCAGCAGCGGCCATAGCGGGAGAGGGGAGACCCAGTACTTC; cdr3_aa: CASSGHSGRGETQYF
j_call: TRBJ1-4; clone_size: few; v_call: TRBV28; cdr3_length: 16; d_call: -; cdr3_nt: TGTGCCACCCTTTGGAGCCCGGGAGGCGCTAATGAAAAACTGTTTTTT; cdr3_aa: CATLWSPGGANEKLFF
j_call: TRBJ2-2; clone_size: -; v_call: TRBV2; cdr3_length: 15; d_call: TRBD2; cdr3_nt: TGTGCCAGCTATGATAGCGGGAGGAACACCGGGGAGCTGTTTTTT; cdr3_aa: CASYDSGRNTGELFF
j_call: TRBJ2-7; clone_size: -; v_call: TRBV21-1; cdr3_length: 14; d_call: -; cdr3_nt: TGTGCCAGCACCCCCCAGGACAGGTTCGACGAGCAGTACTTC; cdr3_aa: CASTPQDRFDEQYF
j_call: TRBJ1-2; clone_size: -; v_call: TRBV7-9; cdr3_length: 12; d_call: -; cdr3_nt: TGTGCCAGCAGCTTAGAAGAGTATGGCTACACCTTC; cdr3_aa: CASSLEEYGYTF
j_call: TRBJ2-1; clone_size: -; v_call: TRBV5-1; cdr3_length: 15; d_call: -; cdr3_nt: TGCGCCAGCAGCTTGGCGGACTTAGCTATCAATGAGCAGTTCTTC; cdr3_aa: CASSLADLAINEQFF
j_call: TRBJ2-5; clone_size: -; v_call: TRBV4-1; cdr3_length: 16; d_call: TRBD2; cdr3_nt: TGCGCCAGCACGGGACTAGCGGGAGGGCCGGGAGAGACCCAGTACTTC; cdr3_aa: CASTGLAGGPGETQYF
j_call: TRBJ2-2; clone_size: few; v_call: TRBV18; cdr3_length: 14; d_call: -; cdr3_nt: TGTGCCAGCTCCCGCACAGGAAACTACGGGGAGCTGTTTTTT; cdr3_aa: CASSRTGNYGELFF
j_call: TRBJ2-2; clone_size: -; v_call: TRBV29-1; cdr3_length: 17; d_call: TRBD2; cdr3_nt: TGCAGCGTTGAAATCGGTACTAGCGGGGTGAACACCGGGGAGCTGTTTTTT; cdr3_aa: CSVEIGTSGVNTGELFF
j_call: TRBJ2-1; clone_size: -; v_call: TRBV19; cdr3_length: 15; d_call: TRBD2; cdr3_nt: TGTGCCAGTATGATCCTAGCGGGGGGCTCCAATGAGCAGTTCTTC; cdr3_aa: CASMILAGGSNEQFF
j_call: TRBJ1-2; clone_size: few; v_call: TRBV2; cdr3_length: 14; d_call: -; cdr3_nt: TGTGCCAGCAGTCCCCGAGGGGGGGCCAATGGCTACACCTTC; cdr3_aa: CASSPRGGANGYTF
j_call: TRBJ1-2; clone_size: once; v_call: TRBV13; cdr3_length: 12; d_call: -; cdr3_nt: TGTGCCAGCAGCTTAGGACAGGGATTCTACACCTTC; cdr3_aa: CASSLGQGFYTF
j_call: TRBJ2-1; clone_size: -; v_call: TRBV2; cdr3_length: 15; d_call: TRBD2; cdr3_nt: TGTGCCAGCAGCACCGGGACTAGCTGGAACAATGAGCAGTTCTTC; cdr3_aa: CASSTGTSWNNEQFF
j_call: TRBJ1-3; clone_size: -; v_call: TRBV7-2; cdr3_length: 13; d_call: -; cdr3_nt: TGTGCCAGCAGCACTCCGTCTAGGAACACCATATATTTT; cdr3_aa: CASSTPSRNTIYF
j_call: TRBJ2-7; clone_size: -; v_call: TRBV27; cdr3_length: 15; d_call: TRBD2; cdr3_nt: TGTGCCAGCAGTCCCCTGGCGGGAGGGTCCGGCGAGCAGTACTTC; cdr3_aa: CASSPLAGGSGEQYF
j_call: TRBJ1-2; clone_size: -; v_call: TRBV7-9; cdr3_length: 16; d_call: -; cdr3_nt: TGTGCCAGCAGCTTAGCGCTAACAGGACAGAACTATGGCTACACCTTC; cdr3_aa: CASSLALTGQNYGYTF
j_call: TRBJ1-2; clone_size: -; v_call: TRBV7-9; cdr3_length: 15; d_call: TRBD1; cdr3_nt: TGTGCCAGCAGCCAAACCGGGACAGGGGTTCGCGGCTACACCTTC; cdr3_aa: CASSQTGTGVRGYTF
j_call: TRBJ2-5; clone_size: -; v_call: TRBV7-9; cdr3_length: 17; d_call: TRBD2; cdr3_nt: TGTGCCAGCGCCGGGACTAGCGGGACCTCTGCACGGGAGACCCAGTACTTC; cdr3_aa: CASAGTSGTSARETQYF